These T cell receptor beta chains were read from a single sample in a study of blood T cell repertoires in COVID-19. Profiling relied on immunoSEQ multiplex PCR, and the TCRdb table lists in-frame clones only, not all of them. The data contain about 130,000 clones, roughly 90% of them seen just once; the ten biggest clones take up 2.5% to 3%. Material: peripheral blood. The receptor source for this set is a man in his sixties with active or convalescent COVID-19. The CDR3 runs from the conserved cysteine through the conserved F or W. A D gene is named only where the DNA matches it firmly. Clone size is given for some rows only: seen once, a few or many times, or a class if the clone is expanded.

D	V	size	J	DNA	CDR3
TRBD1	TRBV5-5	-	TRBJ2-7	TGTGCCAGCAGCTTGGTCGGGACAGGGTCCTACGAGCAGTACTTC	CASSLVGTGSYEQYF
TRBD1	TRBV19	-	TRBJ2-5	TGTGCCACCGGTGGGACAGGACGAGGGGAGACCCAGTACTTC	CATGGTGRGETQYF
-	TRBV11-1	-	TRBJ2-1	TGTGCCAGCAGCCCCCGACGGGTGTGGTCCTACAATGAGCAGTTCTTC	CASSPRRVWSYNEQFF
-	TRBV4-1	-	TRBJ1-2	TGCGCCAGCAGCCAAGGCCAAGAGACAGTATTCTATGGCTACACCTTC	CASSQGQETVFYGYTF
-	TRBV9	-	TRBJ1-1	TGTGCCAGCAGCGCCTACAGGGAAGGGAACACTGAAGCTTTCTTT	CASSAYREGNTEAFF
-	TRBV10-3	-	TRBJ1-5	TGTGCCATCAGTGAGGGCAGGGGCAATCAGCCCCAGCATTTT	CAISEGRGNQPQHF
TRBD2	TRBV28	-	TRBJ2-7	TGTGCCAGCAGTCTCGGACTAGCGGGATACGAGCAGTACTTC	CASSLGLAGYEQYF
TRBD1	TRBV24-1	-	TRBJ2-5	TGTGCCACCAGTGATCCGGGACAGGGTCAAGAGACCCAGTACTTC	CATSDPGQGQETQYF
-	TRBV28	-	TRBJ2-7	TGTGCCAGCAGATATGACAGATCCTACGAGCAGTACTTC	CASRYDRSYEQYF
-	TRBV5-4	-	TRBJ1-2	TGTGCCAGCAGCACTTACAGGAGCCCTAACTATGGCTACACCTTC	CASSTYRSPNYGYTF
-	TRBV21-1	-	TRBJ2-5	TGTGCCAGCAGCAATATGGCAGCGGAAGAGACCCAGTACTTC	CASSNMAAEETQYF
TRBD2	TRBV9	-	TRBJ2-7	TGTGCCAGCAGCGCTCTAGCGGGAGGCTACGAGCAGTACTTC	CASSALAGGYEQYF
TRBD2	TRBV24-1	-	TRBJ2-7	TGTGCCACCAGTGATTCCTCCTGGACTAGCGGGGGGGCCCACGAGCAGTACTTC	CATSDSSWTSGGAHEQYF
-	TRBV19	-	TRBJ1-3	TGTGCCAGTGGGCCGGGGTCTGCTGGAAACACCATATATTTT	CASGPGSAGNTIYF
-	TRBV7-2	-	TRBJ1-2	TGTGCCAGCAGCTTCGGGGGGGTCGACGGCTATGGCTACACCTTC	CASSFGGVDGYGYTF
-	TRBV11-2	-	TRBJ2-6	TGTGCCAGCAGCTCCTCTCGGGTCTCTGGGGCCAACGTCCTGACTTTC	CASSSSRVSGANVLTF
-	TRBV5-1	-	TRBJ1-2	TGCGCCAGCAGCTTGGACAGGGACTATGGCTACACCTTC	CASSLDRDYGYTF
TRBD1	TRBV24-1	-	TRBJ2-2	TGTGCCACCAGTGCCCCTACAGGGGGCGCGAACACCGGGGAGCTGTTTTTT	CATSAPTGGANTGELFF
-	TRBV10-3	-	TRBJ2-7	TGTGCCGCCGGCCCGAGGGCCGAGCAGTACTTC	CAAGPRAEQYF
-	TRBV5-4	-	TRBJ2-2	TGTGCCAGCAGCCTCTACACCGGGGAGCTGTTTTTT	CASSLYTGELFF
-	TRBV12-3/TRBV12-4	-	TRBJ1-2	TGTGCCAGCAGCTTGGTTGGAGGATTGAACACCTTC	CASSLVGGLNTF
-	TRBV5-1	-	TRBJ2-3	TGCGCCAGCAGCTTGGCCACGACAGCTACAGATACGCAGTATTTT	CASSLATTATDTQYF
-	TRBV5-1	few	TRBJ1-5	TGCGCCAGCAGCTTGAACGGGGGTGGCAATCAGCCCCAGCATTTT	CASSLNGGGNQPQHF
TRBD1	TRBV27	-	TRBJ1-1	TGTGCCAGCAGTTTCATACAGGGGGGGATAGGAGATGAAGCTTTCTTT	CASSFIQGGIGDEAFF
TRBD1	TRBV18	-	TRBJ1-1	TGTGCCAGCTCATCTCGACAGGGGGGGATGAACACTGAAGCTTTCTTT	CASSSRQGGMNTEAFF
TRBD2	TRBV5-4	-	TRBJ2-3	TGTGCCAGCAGCTTTCTTGATAGCGGGTCAGCCGATACGCAGTATTTT	CASSFLDSGSADTQYF
-	TRBV5-1	-	TRBJ2-3	TGCGCCAGCAAACTCCACCCAGATACGCAGTATTTT	CASKLHPDTQYF
TRBD2	TRBV4-3	-	TRBJ2-7	TGCGCCAGCAGCCAAGATCTAAGCGGGGGCTACGAGCAGTACTTC	CASSQDLSGGYEQYF
TRBD2	TRBV5-6	-	TRBJ2-1	TGTGCCAGCAGCCGACTAGCGGGAGACTACAATGAGCAGTTCTTC	CASSRLAGDYNEQFF
TRBD2	TRBV11-2	-	TRBJ2-5	TGTGCCAGCAGCTTTGGAGCGGGGGGAGAGACCCAGTACTTC	CASSFGAGGETQYF
TRBD2	TRBV4-3	-	TRBJ2-1	TGCGCCAGCAGCCAAGTTAGCGGGGGGGCCTACAATGAGCAGTTCTTC	CASSQVSGGAYNEQFF
-	TRBV4-3	-	TRBJ2-7	TGCGCCAGCAGCCAAGATCTCCAGGTAACCACCTACGAGCAGTACTTC	CASSQDLQVTTYEQYF
-	TRBV6-6	-	TRBJ1-3	TGTGCCAGCAGTCGATCTATATCAGGCCTTTCTGGAAACACCATATATTTT	CASSRSISGLSGNTIYF
TRBD1	TRBV7-2	-	TRBJ2-7	TGTGCCAGCAGCTCTCGGGACAGGAGTACCGAGCAGTACTTC	CASSSRDRSTEQYF
TRBD1	TRBV28	-	TRBJ2-5	TGTGCCAGCAGTCCCAAACAGGGGGACGAAGAGACCCAGTACTTC	CASSPKQGDEETQYF
TRBD1	TRBV12-3/TRBV12-4	-	TRBJ1-2	TGTGCCAGCAGTGCAGGGGGCTATGGCTACACCTTC	CASSAGGYGYTF
TRBD2	TRBV24-1	-	TRBJ2-1	TGTGCCACCAGTGATCCTAGCGGGAGAACGGGTGAGCAGTTCTTC	CATSDPSGRTGEQFF
-	TRBV6-2/TRBV6-3	-	TRBJ2-5	TGTGCCAGCAGCCAGCAGGGTTGGTCAGAGACCCAGTACTTC	CASSQQGWSETQYF
-	TRBV5-1	once	TRBJ2-7	TGCGCCAGCAGCTGGACAGAAAACTCCTACGAGCAGTACTTC	CASSWTENSYEQYF
TRBD2	TRBV18	-	TRBJ2-3	TGTGCCAGCTCACCCGGGACTAGCGGGAGCACAGATACGCAGTATTTT	CASSPGTSGSTDTQYF
TRBD1	TRBV7-2	-	TRBJ2-3	TGTGCCAGCAGCGTAGACAGGGCTGATACGCAGTATTTT	CASSVDRADTQYF
-	TRBV2	-	TRBJ2-7	TGTGCCAGCAGGCAGGGGAAGGGCGAGCAGTACTTC	CASRQGKGEQYF
-	TRBV27	few	TRBJ1-4	TGTGCCAGCAGTTTAGGGGGGGCTTTCCCAAGAGGAAAACTGTTTTTT	CASSLGGAFPRGKLFF
-	TRBV12-5	-	TRBJ2-1	TGTGCTAGTGGTTTGCTAGGAGGCAATGAGCAGTTCTTC	CASGLLGGNEQFF
-	TRBV6-5	-	TRBJ1-2	TGTGCCAGCAGGAGACAGAACTATGGCTACACCTTC	CASRRQNYGYTF
TRBD2	TRBV6-2/TRBV6-3	-	TRBJ2-1	TGTGCCAGCAGTTCGACTAGCGGGAGCTACAATGAGCAGTTCTTC	CASSSTSGSYNEQFF
TRBD1	TRBV3-1/TRBV3-2	-	TRBJ2-2	TGTGCCAGCAGCCAATTCGCTGGACAGGGAGTAGCCGGGGAGCTGTTTTTT	CASSQFAGQGVAGELFF
-	TRBV9	-	TRBJ2-1	TGTGCCAGCAGCGTTACGGAGGGCACATACAATGAGCAGTTCTTC	CASSVTEGTYNEQFF
-	TRBV5-1	-	TRBJ2-7	TGCGCCAGCAGCGGAAGGGAACAGGGCGGTTCCTACGAGCAGTACTTC	CASSGREQGGSYEQYF
-	TRBV9	-	TRBJ1-3	TGTGCCAGCAGCGTAGGTTACTACTCTGGAAACACCATATATTTT	CASSVGYYSGNTIYF
TRBD1	TRBV5-5	-	TRBJ1-2	TGTGCCAGCAGCTTGGGCCAGGGGGCAGAGTATGGCTACACCTTC	CASSLGQGAEYGYTF
-	TRBV28	-	TRBJ1-6	TGTGCCAGCAGTTCCCTTTCGGGACAAATAAATTCACCCCTCCACTTT	CASSSLSGQINSPLHF
TRBD1	TRBV6-5	-	TRBJ2-7	TGTGCCAGCAGCATAACAGGGGACGAGCAGTACTTC	CASSITGDEQYF
-	TRBV4-2	-	TRBJ1-4	TGTGCCAGCAGCCAAGGTGGAGGGCGGGACAATGAAAAACTGTTTTTT	CASSQGGGRDNEKLFF
-	TRBV28	-	TRBJ1-3	TGTGCCAGCAGTACGACCAGTGACAGGAGCCCTGGAAACACCATATATTTT	CASSTTSDRSPGNTIYF
-	TRBV15	-	TRBJ1-1	TGTGCCACCAGCAGAAGTAGGGGGGGCACTGAAGCTTTCTTT	CATSRSRGGTEAFF